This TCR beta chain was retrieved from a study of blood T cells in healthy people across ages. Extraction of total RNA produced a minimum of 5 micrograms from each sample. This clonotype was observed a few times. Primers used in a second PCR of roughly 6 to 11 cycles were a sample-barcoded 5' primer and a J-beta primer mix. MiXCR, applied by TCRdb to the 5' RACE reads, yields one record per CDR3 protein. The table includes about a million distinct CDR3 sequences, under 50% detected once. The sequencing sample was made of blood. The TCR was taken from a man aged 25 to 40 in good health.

The DNA for the CDR3 is TGCAGCGTTGAAGAAGGGAACGAGCAGTACTTC. Translated: CSVEEGNEQYF. The chain joins TRBV29-1 to TRBJ2-7, with unresolved D. V lost 0 bases and J 5 bases, leaving 5 bases between the germline ends. The length of the CDR3 is 11 residues. The germline gives CDR1 SQVTM, CDR2 ANQGSEA.